This T cell receptor (beta chain) was identified during a study of naive and memory T cell subsets. Two oligonucleotides, mixed equimolar, formed the beta constant-region primer covering TRBC1 and TRBC2. Ligated cDNA was amplified by four rounds of PCR with nested alpha and beta constant-region primers and SP2. In TCRdb, the UMI-ligation and nested PCR reads were re-called with MiXCR into one record per CDR3 protein. The sample lists roughly 150,000 distinct CDR3 sequences, around 21% occurring once. The study's findings and limits: There was no ground truth to check naive and memory subset results. In CD4 and CD8 cells, diversity dropped from naive through EMRA. Possibly reflecting memory cells re-expressing CD45RA, a few larger clonotypes occurred in naive repertoires, especially CD8.

About this clonotype itself: Its target is unknown.

The CDR3 runs to 14 residues. The germline V and J ends were trimmed by 2 bases and 5 bases, with 12 bases remaining between them. In germline, CDR1 is MDHEN, CDR2 SYDVKM. Separate alpha and beta amplification began at the second PCR step. Four subsets defined by CD45RA and CD27 were sorted after CD3, CD4, CD8 and live/dead staining. Sequenced sample: naive CD8+ T cells from blood. J is TRBJ2-5 and V is TRBV28; D may be TRBD1 or TRBD2 (6 bases each). This TCR derives from a human donor in good health. CDR3 DNA sequence: TGTGCCAGCAGTTTACGGCCGGGGGCCGAGACCCAGTACTTC. Its translation: CASSLRPGAETQYF.